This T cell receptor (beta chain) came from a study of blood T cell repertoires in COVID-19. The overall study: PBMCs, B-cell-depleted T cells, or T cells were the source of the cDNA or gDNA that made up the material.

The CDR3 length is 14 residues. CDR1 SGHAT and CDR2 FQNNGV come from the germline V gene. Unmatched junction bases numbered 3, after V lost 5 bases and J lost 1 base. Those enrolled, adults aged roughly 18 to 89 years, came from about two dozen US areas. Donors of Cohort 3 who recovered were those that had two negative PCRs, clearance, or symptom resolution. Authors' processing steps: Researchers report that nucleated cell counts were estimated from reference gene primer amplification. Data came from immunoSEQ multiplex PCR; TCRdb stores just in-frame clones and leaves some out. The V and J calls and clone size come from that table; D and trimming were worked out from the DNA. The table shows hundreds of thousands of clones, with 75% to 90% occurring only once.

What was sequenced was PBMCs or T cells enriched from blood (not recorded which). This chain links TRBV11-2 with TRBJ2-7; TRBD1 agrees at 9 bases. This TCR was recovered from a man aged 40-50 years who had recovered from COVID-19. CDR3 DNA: TGTGCCAGCAGCGCCGACAGGGGGTCCTACGAGCAGTACTTC. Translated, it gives CASSADRGSYEQYF.